This TCR beta chain comes out of a study of spatial heterogeneity in lung cancer. Study outcomes and limitations: Compared with follow-up, resection was when ubiquitous expanded tumor TCRs appeared in blood more.

The time point: sample taken at primary tumor resection. Researchers sequenced whole RNA taken from tumor, nontumor lung or frozen PBMC without sorting. On this clonotype: What it binds is not known.

TCRdb ran MiXCR on the 5' RACE reads and lists one entry per CDR3 protein. The top ten clones hold 6% to 7.5% of a sample with more than 85,000 distinct CDR3 sequences, about 9.4% of them seen once. The sequence was obtained from a male donor with early-stage non-small cell lung cancer. Sequenced here: PBMCs, sampled at surgery.

The DNA of the CDR3 is TGCAGCGCTGCCCAGGGGCGTAACACTGAAGCTTTCTTT. Protein: CSAAQGRNTEAFF. This sequence joins TRBV29-1 and TRBJ1-1, with a weak D call TRBD1 (6 bases). Germline CDR1 is SQVTM and CDR2 is ANQGSEA. This CDR3 is 13 amino acids long. The V gene lost 7 bases and the J gene lost 2 bases, with 14 bases spanning the gap.